This TCR beta chain is from a study of T cells in Graves' hyperthyroidism and ophthalmopathy. RNA transcripts served as the template for amplifying TCR beta CDR3 regions. The HTBI set primed first-round TCR CDR3 RT-PCR. Each CDR3 protein is one row after TCRdb ran MiXCR on the multiplex PCR reads. The table lists roughly 290,000 distinct CDR3 sequences, roughly an eighth of them singletons. The CDR3 consists of 16 residues. The V gene end was trimmed by 6 bases and the J gene end by 3 bases; junction bases not matched to a gene: 7. The germline V gene encodes CDR1 LGHDT and CDR2 YNNKEL (reference sequence). Details on this clonotype: What it recognizes is unknown.

General study results and limits: Among thyroid clonotypes expanded above 0.001, most also appeared in blood.

The study enrolled patients aged 18 to 65 with newly diagnosed hyperthyroidism of under 2 months' duration. This clonotype originated in a woman aged 40 to 50 with Graves' hyperthyroidism. Source material: blood. The V gene is TRBV3-1, the J gene TRBJ2-2, with 10 bases aligning to TRBD2. The DNA of the CDR3 is TGTGCCAGCAGGATTAGCGGGAGGAGATACACCGGGGAGCTGTTTTTT. Translated: CASRISGRRYTGELFF.